The following is a TCR beta chain sequence with its context. The sample belongs to a study of blood T cell repertoires in COVID-19. Study-level information: COVID-19 samples collected from the United States, Italy and Spain covered acute and convalescent phases. PBMCs, B-cell-depleted T cells, or T cells provided the cDNA or gDNA that made up the material.

As originally analysed: Reference gene primers were amplified, and this amplification served to estimate nucleated cell counts. The protocol was immunoSEQ multiplex PCR, while the TCRdb copy is restricted to in-frame clones and leaves out a portion. V and J calls and clone size are copied from that table; D and trimming were computed from the DNA. This sample has about 210,000 clones; around 85% occur once, and the top ten carry roughly 0.7%. The trim removed 6 bases at V and 5 bases at J, leaving 5 bases unmatched. This CDR3 is built from 14 residues. Germline V gene data show CDR1 as MDHEN and CDR2 as SYDVKM.

Source material: peripheral blood. The J gene is TRBJ2-2, the V gene TRBV28, with 8 bases that match TRBD1. This clonotype originated in a man between 40 and 49 years old with acute or convalescent COVID-19. The CDR3 bases are TGTGCCAGCAGCAGGGGGCTTGGGACCGGGGAGCTGTTTTTT. Translated, it gives CASSRGLGTGELFF.